Listed below are T cell receptor beta chains from one sample, sequenced in a study of shared clonotypes between healthy human individuals. Sequenced by immunoSEQ multiplex PCR; TCRdb stores in-frame clones only, minus some. The sample gives 2 million to 2.5 million clones, just under 95% of which show up once; around 0.35% is in the top ten. Sequenced input: naive CD4+ T cells from PBMCs. Source of these receptors: a man in his late teens or twenties in good health. Some clones in this sample may be carry-over from other donors' samples. Both conserved end residues are part of each CDR3. A D gene is named only where the DNA matches it firmly. Some rows have no size entry. The others give once, few or many, or a class for an expanded clone.

>-|TRBV6-1|TRBJ1-5|-
CASSEYPQQNSNQPQHF
TGTGCCAGCAGTGAATACCCCCAACAGAATAGCAATCAGCCCCAGCATTTT
>-|TRBV30|TRBJ1-5|-
CAWAAGGVQPQHF
TGTGCCTGGGCCGCAGGAGGGGTTCAGCCCCAGCATTTT
>TRBD1|TRBV28|TRBJ1-5|once
CASSFLRGQTQPQHF
TGTGCCAGCAGTTTCCTAAGGGGGCAAACACAGCCCCAGCATTTT
>-|TRBV5-3|TRBJ2-5|-
CARSLGEPDQETQYF
TGTGCCAGAAGCTTGGGGGAACCCGACCAAGAGACCCAGTACTTC
>-|TRBV7-9|TRBJ2-7|-
CASSLRGFYEQYF
TGTGCCAGCAGCTTACGCGGGTTCTACGAGCAGTACTTC
>TRBD1|TRBV28|TRBJ2-7|-
CASSPIDPGTGTGSYEQYF
TGTGCCAGCAGTCCAATCGATCCCGGGACAGGGACCGGTTCCTACGAGCAGTACTTC
>TRBD2|TRBV11-2|TRBJ2-7|-
CASTLTSGRGSEQYF
TGTGCCAGCACGCTTACTAGCGGGAGAGGGAGTGAGCAGTACTTC
>-|TRBV19|TRBJ2-1|-
CASKAAGEASYNEQFF
TGTGCCAGTAAGGCGGCAGGGGAAGCCTCCTACAATGAGCAGTTCTTC
>-|TRBV19|TRBJ2-1|few
CASSPRSGTRGGDEQFF
TGTGCCAGTTCACCTCGATCCGGGACCAGAGGGGGGGATGAGCAGTTCTTC
>-|TRBV5-4|TRBJ2-2|-
CASSLVSGGDTGELFF
TGTGCCAGCAGCTTGGTAAGCGGCGGCGACACCGGGGAGCTGTTTTTT
>TRBD1|TRBV11-2|TRBJ2-5|once
CASSARGRETQYF
TGTGCCAGCAGCGCCAGGGGGAGAGAGACCCAGTACTTC
>-|TRBV7-9|TRBJ2-5|-
CASTQKGGQETQYF
TGTGCCAGCACCCAAAAAGGGGGCCAAGAGACCCAGTACTTC
>TRBD2|TRBV4-2|TRBJ2-2|-
CASSYGTSGFTGELFF
TGTGCCAGCAGCTACGGGACTAGCGGGTTCACCGGGGAGCTGTTTTTT
>-|TRBV28|TRBJ1-5|-
CASSLGQSNQPQHF
TGTGCCAGCAGTTTAGGACAGAGCAATCAGCCCCAGCATTTT
>-|TRBV28|TRBJ1-2|-
CASGGQTYGYTF
TGTGCCAGCGGTGGACAGACATATGGCTACACCTTC
>-|TRBV4-2|TRBJ2-1|-
CASSQRAGAPNEQFF
TGTGCCAGCAGCCAAAGGGCAGGGGCCCCCAATGAGCAGTTCTTC
>TRBD1|TRBV28|TRBJ2-7|-
CASIATGGGSYEQYF
TGTGCCAGCATCGCCACAGGGGGCGGTTCCTACGAGCAGTACTTC
>-|TRBV27|TRBJ1-6|once
CASRESSYNSPLHF
TGTGCCAGCAGGGAAAGCTCCTATAATTCACCCCTCCACTTT
>-|TRBV7-9|TRBJ2-7|-
CASSPGGAVYEQYF
TGTGCCAGCAGTCCCGGGGGAGCGGTCTACGAGCAGTACTTC
>TRBD1|TRBV14|TRBJ1-2|-
CASSPLGTVNYGYTF
TGTGCCAGCAGCCCCTTGGGGACAGTCAACTATGGCTACACCTTC
>TRBD1|TRBV10-3|TRBJ2-7|-
CAISKGRTGDFYEQYF
TGTGCCATCAGTAAAGGCCGGACAGGGGATTTCTACGAGCAGTACTTC
>TRBD1|TRBV27|TRBJ2-7|-
CASSFHRQGYEQYF
TGTGCCAGCAGTTTTCATCGACAGGGCTACGAGCAGTACTTC
>TRBD1|TRBV5-6|TRBJ1-1|-
CASSLLGTEDTEAFF
TGTGCCAGCAGCTTGCTCGGGACAGAGGACACTGAAGCTTTCTTT
>TRBD1|TRBV5-4|TRBJ1-1|-
CASSRGQGGTEAFF
TGTGCCAGCAGCAGGGGACAGGGAGGCACTGAAGCTTTCTTT
>-|TRBV5-1|TRBJ2-5|-
CASSLIGGETQYF
TGCGCCAGCAGCTTGATAGGGGGAGAGACCCAGTACTTC
>-|TRBV5-1|TRBJ2-7|-
CASSLGNRVEIYEQYF
TGCGCCAGCAGCTTGGGAAACAGGGTAGAAATCTACGAGCAGTACTTC
>TRBD2|TRBV27|TRBJ2-5|-
CASRLGTTYQETQYF
TGTGCCAGCAGGCTCGGGACTACGTACCAAGAGACCCAGTACTTC
>-|TRBV6-1|TRBJ1-2|-
CASSEALNNYGYTF
TGTGCCAGCAGTGAAGCGCTGAATAACTATGGCTACACCTTC
>TRBD2|TRBV15|TRBJ2-3|-
CATSKRPGGDTQYF
TGTGCCACCAGCAAGAGACCGGGAGGAGATACGCAGTATTTT
>TRBD2|TRBV5-1|TRBJ2-1|-
CASSTSPSGGYNEQFF
TGCGCCAGCAGCACCTCCCCTAGCGGGGGTTACAATGAGCAGTTCTTC
>-|TRBV5-1|TRBJ2-1|-
CASRTVGFNEQFF
TGCGCCAGCCGGACAGTTGGGTTTAATGAGCAGTTCTTC
>-|TRBV28|TRBJ2-7|once
CASSLLSRGADSLEQYF
TGTGCCAGCAGTTTATTGTCGCGCGGGGCCGATTCTTTGGAGCAGTACTTC
>-|TRBV5-4|TRBJ1-1|-
CASSLEGKNTEAFF
TGTGCCAGCAGCCTAGAAGGGAAGAACACTGAAGCTTTCTTT
>-|TRBV7-2|TRBJ2-1|-
CASSLVRGFYNEQFF
TGTGCCAGCAGCTTAGTACGCGGGTTCTACAATGAGCAGTTCTTC
>-|TRBV5-1|TRBJ2-2|-
CASSPAVAGAPTGELFF
TGCGCCAGCAGCCCCGCCGTGGCGGGGGCGCCGACCGGGGAGCTGTTTTTT
>-|TRBV9|TRBJ2-2|-
CASSSQGGSTGQLFF
TGTGCCAGCAGCTCCCAGGGGGGCTCAACGGGTCAGCTGTTTTTT
>TRBD1|TRBV28|TRBJ1-1|-
CASRRQGAWEAFF
TGTGCCAGTCGGCGGCAGGGGGCATGGGAAGCTTTCTTT
>-|TRBV29-1|TRBJ1-1|-
CSVAAGSTEAFF
TGCAGCGTTGCGGCAGGGAGCACTGAAGCTTTCTTT
>TRBD1|TRBV7-2|TRBJ2-3|-
CASSLVGQGADTQYF
TGTGCCAGCAGCTTAGTAGGGCAGGGGGCCGATACGCAGTATTTT
>TRBD1|TRBV28|TRBJ2-3|-
CASSQDRGTDTQYF
TGTGCCAGCAGCCAAGACAGGGGCACAGATACGCAGTATTTT
>-|TRBV14|TRBJ1-2|few
CASSKAVGTIDGYTF
TGTGCCAGCAGCAAAGCAGTGGGGACGATCGATGGCTACACCTTC
>-|TRBV30|TRBJ1-1|few
CAWSVGQMNTEAFF
TGTGCCTGGAGTGTGGGCCAGATGAACACTGAAGCTTTCTTT
>-|TRBV6-6|TRBJ2-6|-
CAVGALSGANVLTF
TGTGCGGTGGGCGCTCTCTCTGGGGCCAACGTCCTGACTTTC
>-|TRBV10-3|TRBJ2-7|-
CAIRSRVGSEQYF
TGTGCCATCAGGAGCAGGGTTGGTAGCGAGCAGTACTTC
>-|TRBV5-1|TRBJ1-1|few
CASSLVRANTEAFF
TGCGCCAGCAGCTTGGTTAGGGCGAACACTGAAGCTTTCTTT